One and the same sample provided the 20 T cell receptor beta chains below, sequenced in a study of T cells in Graves' hyperthyroidism and ophthalmopathy. TCR beta CDR3 region amplification was performed from RNA transcripts. The primer set for the first-round RT-PCR of the TCR CDR3 was HTBI. TCRdb reprocessed the multiplex PCR reads with MiXCR, giving one entry per CDR3 protein. This sample has about 400,000 distinct CDR3 sequences, with about a sixth found just once. Sequenced: blood. Every receptor here comes from a woman between 18 and 29 years old with Graves' hyperthyroidism that later progressed to Graves' ophthalmopathy.

At least ten counts were recorded for this clonotype. V is TRBV28 and J is TRBJ1-2, with 12 bases identical to TRBD1. Unmatched junction bases numbered 17, after V lost 7 bases and J lost 5 bases. Germline values: CDR1 MDHEN, CDR2 SYDVKM. This CDR3 region has 18 residues. As DNA, the CDR3 is TGTGCCAGCACCCTGGGGGGGACAGGGGGCGACGGGTATTATGGCTACACCTTC. Amino acids: CASTLGGTGGDGYYGYTF.

This clonotype was counted many times. This rearrangement joins TRBV5-1 to TRBJ2-1; TRBD2 is a possible D gene (5 bases). Per the germline V gene, CDR1 is SGHRS and CDR2 is YFSETQ. This CDR3 contains 13 residues. Trimming removed 5 bases at V and 7 bases at J, with 13 bases between. In nucleotides, the CDR3 is TGCGCCAGCAGAAGGGAGTCAATTAATGAGCAGTTCTTC. This sequence encodes CASRRESINEQFF.

In its sample, this clonotype was seen a few times. The genes are TRBV19 and TRBJ1-5, with D possibly matching TRBD1 (6 bases). From germline, CDR1 is LNHDA and CDR2 SQIVND (reference sequence). This CDR3 spans 15 amino acids. Deletions cut 3 bases from V and 0 bases from J, with 9 bases between. CDR3 DNA: TGTGCCAGTAGTATTTGGACAGTTAGCAATCAGCCCCAGCATTTT. It specifies CASSIWTVSNQPQHF. Combining the CDR3 with reference TRBV19 and TRBJ1-5 gives the whole variable domain DGGITQSPKYLFRKEGQNVTLSCEQNLNHDAMYWYRQDPGQGLRLIYYSQIVNDFQKGDIAEGYSVSREKKESFPLTVTSAQKNPTAFYLCASSIWTVSNQPQHFGDGTRLSIL.

This clonotype was recorded at least ten times. This CDR3 reads CASSLAGGDTGELFF. CDR3 in DNA: TGTGCCAGCAGCTTAGCGGGAGGGGACACCGGGGAGCTGTTTTTT. This chain connects TRBV7-2 to TRBJ2-2; 7 nucleotides line up with TRBD2. The V segment lost 0 bases and the J segment 3 bases; nucleotides outside the gene matches: 1. The CDR3 is 15 residues long. The germline CDR1 and CDR2 sequences are SGHTA and FQGNSA. The whole variable domain, filled in from reference TRBV7-2 and TRBJ2-2, reads GAGVSQSPSNKVTEKGKDVELRCDPISGHTALYWYRQSLGQGLEFLIYFQGNSAPDKSGLPSDRFSAERTGGSVSTLTIQRTQQEDSAVYLCASSLAGGDTGELFFGEGSRLTVL.

The V call is TRBV14, the J call TRBJ1-2, with a weak D call TRBD1 (6 bases). Germline V gene sequence: CDR1 SGHDN, CDR2 FVKESK. Trimming took 1 base from V and 7 from J, leaving 13 bases between them. The CDR3 spans 14 residues. The CDR3 DNA is TGTGCCAGCAGCCAAGGAGGGGGTTATAGTGGCTACACCTTC. This gives the protein CASSQGGGYSGYTF.

This chain connects TRBV12-3 or TRBV12-4 to TRBJ2-3; no clear D gene. The CDR3 is made up of 15 amino acids. Trimming took off 5 bases at V and 4 bases at J, with 16 bases between the two ends. The CDR3 reads CASSRPVTGSDTQYF. CDR3 nucleotides: TGTGCCAGCAGTCGGCCAGTTACCGGCTCAGATACGCAGTATTTT.

The CDR3 spells CASSQAPLAGGIDTQYF. For the CDR3, the DNA is TGCGCCAGCAGCCAAGCCCCACTAGCGGGAGGGATAGATACGCAGTATTTT. The genes are TRBV4-3 and TRBJ2-3, with 13 bases that match TRBD2. V shed 1 base and J 5 bases; nucleotides not matched to a gene: 6. CDR1 LGHNA and CDR2 YSLEER come from the germline V gene. The CDR3 length is 17 residues.

At least ten counts were recorded for this clonotype. The chain carries TRBV18 and TRBJ2-7; 7 bases map to TRBD2. The CDR3 is 14 amino acids. Germline trimming cut 7 bases from V and 1 base from J; bases unmatched to any gene: 7. Germline V gene data show CDR1 as KGHSH and CDR2 as LQKENI. CDR3 sequence reads: CASWAGEGSYEQYF. Here the CDR3 DNA reads TGTGCCAGCTGGGCGGGGGAAGGGTCCTACGAGCAGTACTTC.

The chain couples TRBV12-3 or TRBV12-4 to TRBJ2-1, with 8 bases fitting TRBD1. Trimming removed 1 base from V and 0 bases from J; junction bases left unmatched: 8. The CDR3 has 18 residues. CDR3 loop: CASSLGDRIWSSYNEQFF. DNA of the CDR3: TGTGCCAGCAGTTTAGGGGACAGGATCTGGAGCTCCTACAATGAGCAGTTCTTC.

The chain carries TRBV10-1 and TRBJ1-4; weak D call: TRBD1 (5 bases). This CDR3 is 13 amino acids long. Between the trimmed V and J ends, which lost 0 bases and 8 bases, there was a span of 7 bases. Germline CDR1 and CDR2: WNHNN and SYGVQD (reference sequence). This CDR3 is CASSESGEEKLFF. The CDR3 DNA reads TGCGCCAGCAGTGAGTCAGGGGAAGAAAAACTGTTTTTT.

This clonotype was found many times. This chain links TRBV3-1 with TRBJ1-2, with D tentatively TRBD1 (5 bases). There are 13 residues in the CDR3. Germline values: CDR1 LGHDT, CDR2 YNNKEL (reference sequence). Trimming left V 6 bases short and J 8 bases short, with 16 bases between. CDR3 nucleotide sequence: TGTGCCAGCAGACGACTGGGGGGTGAGGGCTACACCTTC. Amino acid sequence: CASRRLGGEGYTF.

The V and J genes are TRBV20-1 and TRBJ2-1, with 10 bases matching TRBD2. The germline gives CDR1 DFQATT, CDR2 SNEGSKA (reference sequence). The V and J ends lost 3 bases and 4 bases, in that order; junction bases with no gene match: 3. The CDR3 is 14 amino acids. The CDR3 DNA reads as TGCAGTGCTAGGGGGACTAGCGTATACAATGAGCAGTTCTTC. Protein: CSARGTSVYNEQFF.

On this clonotype itself: Possible read error: a much larger clone is one base away. J is TRBJ2-5 and V is TRBV20-1, with D hard to call. Germline V lookup: CDR1 DFQATT, CDR2 SNEGSKA (reference sequence). The CDR3 consists of 14 residues. DNA for the CDR3: TGCAGTCCTAGAGAGGTCGGTGAGGAAGAGACCCAGTACTTC. Its translation: CSPREVGEEETQYF.

The chain uses TRBV5-1 and TRBJ2-2; 7 nucleotides agree with TRBD2. The CDR3 is made up of 14 amino acids. Looked up from germline, CDR1 is SGHRS and CDR2 is YFSETQ. Trimming cost V 2 bases and J 5 bases; bases outside gene matches: 3. DNA of the CDR3: TGCGCCAGCAGCTTAGAGCGGGGAACCGGGGAGCTGTTTTTT. Amino acids: CASSLERGTGELFF. Together with reference TRBV5-1 and TRBJ2-2, the CDR3 gives the full variable domain: KAGVTQTPRYLIKTRGQQVTLSCSPISGHRSVSWYQQTPGQGLQFLFEYFSETQRNKGNFPGRFSGRQFSNSRSEMNVSTLELGDSALYLCASSLERGTGELFFGEGSRLTVL.

The sample holds many counts of this clonotype. The chain combines TRBV2 with TRBJ1-5; 9 nucleotides match TRBD1. The CDR3 is 14 residues long. Trimming at V came to 5 bases and at J to 7 bases, leaving 6 bases not matched to a gene. Germline-derived CDR1 and CDR2 are SNHLY and FYNNEI. The CDR3 DNA reads as TGTGCCAGCAGTTACAGGGGGCCACAGCAGCCCCAGCATTTT. Protein sequence: CASSYRGPQQPQHF.

This clonotype was found many times. The J gene is TRBJ2-5, the V gene TRBV2, with D perhaps being TRBD1 or TRBD2 (5 bases each). V was pared by 1 base and J by 4 bases, with 13 bases between. The length of the CDR3 is 15 residues. CDR1 is SNHLY, CDR2 FYNNEI, per germline. The CDR3 sequence is CASSEGGGRGETQYF. The CDR3 DNA reads as TGTGCCAGCAGTGAAGGTGGAGGAAGGGGAGAGACCCAGTACTTC.

A note on this clonotype: A much larger clone lies one base from this, so it may be a read error. This chain uses TRBV6-1 with TRBJ1-2; D not certain. Germline V gene lookup returns CDR1 MNHNS and CDR2 SASEGT. CDR3 length equals 14 residues. The germline V and J ends were trimmed by 6 bases and 3 bases, with 14 bases remaining between them. In nucleotides, the CDR3 is TGTGCCAGCAGGCTTACGTCCACCGACTATGGCTACACCTTC. Translating it yields CASRLTSTDYGYTF.

This clonotype was seen more than once but under ten times. This chain connects TRBV7-6 to TRBJ2-7, with 9 bases identical to TRBD1. The germline gives CDR1 SGHVS, CDR2 FNYEAQ. There are 16 residues in the CDR3. V lost 3 bases, J lost 0 bases, and 6 bases stayed unmatched. The DNA for the CDR3 is TGTGCCAGCAGCTTGCGACAGGGGGGGAGCTCCTACGAGCAGTACTTC. Translated, it gives CASSLRQGGSSYEQYF.

This clonotype was observed at least ten times. The chain is built from TRBV28 and TRBJ1-5; 8 bases map to TRBD1. This CDR3 comprises 17 residues. The V and J ends lost 7 bases and 2 bases, in that order; junction bases with no gene match: 13. Per germline, CDR1 MDHEN and CDR2 SYDVKM. The CDR3 DNA follows: TGTGCCAGCAATCCGGGACAGGCTACCGTACGCAATCAGCCCCAGCATTTT. Amino acid sequence: CASNPGQATVRNQPQHF.

This clonotype was detected many times. This sequence joins TRBV5-1 and TRBJ2-7; 11 bases are shared with TRBD2. The CDR3 consists of 15 residues. Germline V gene lookup returns CDR1 SGHRS and CDR2 YFSETQ. Trimming at V came to 3 bases and at J to 2 bases, leaving 4 bases not matched to a gene. The chain's CDR3 is CASSYVAGGTYEQYF. CDR3 coding DNA: TGCGCCAGCAGCTATGTAGCGGGAGGGACCTACGAGCAGTACTTC.